This T cell receptor beta chain emerged from a study of CD8 T cells in ankylosing spondylitis. Germline V gene data show CDR1 as MNHNS and CDR2 as SASEGT. The CDR3 is 16 residues long. The ends lost 10 bases at V and 0 bases at J; junction bases unmatched: 12. TCRdb passed the 5' RACE reads through MiXCR, listing each CDR3 protein once. The sample lists around 39,000 distinct CDR3 sequences, 13% occurring once. The specimen was synovial fluid, either unsorted or a sorted T cell fraction (not recorded which). This clonotype was obtained from a male donor with ankylosing spondylitis. The chain uses TRBV6-1 and TRBJ1-5; TRBD1 aligns across 7 bases. As DNA, the CDR3 is TGTGCCACAACGACCGAGGGGGCCTATAGCAATCAGCCCCAGCATTTT. Its translation: CATTTEGAYSNQPQHF.